This TCR beta chain comes out of a study of beta chain features in type 1 diabetes (dated by TCRdb to 2017 to 2018). For the study in its entirety: No differences in mean age, gender distribution, total cell number or subset yield were found between patients and healthy donors. In the study, TCRB repertoires of sorted circulating CD4+ T cell subsets from recently diagnosed type 1 diabetes patients were compared with those of matched healthy donors. Across all samples, about 110 million sorted cells were examined, and cell number per subset correlated strongly with RNA yield. Regulatory and stem cell-like memory subsets were obtained from only 8 patients and about eight healthy donors, while naive and central memory subsets were obtained from all 30 or so donors. Findings and caveats that apply to the study as a whole: Type 1 diabetes patients showed a moderate but significant shortening of TCRB CDR3 length in all four CD4+ subsets. HLA sub-analyses involved small numbers of individuals, so any influence of HLA type on TCRB rearrangement remained unresolved. At VDJ recombination sites, patients with type 1 diabetes made fewer insertions and deleted more nucleotides, a pattern implying thymic rearrangement abnormalities. Shorter templates might be favored by PCR, yet because patient and control samples were amplified and corrected together, any such skew would affect both groups equally. Because cDNA was sequenced instead of genomic DNA, activated cells with high expression could be over-represented, although the groups did not differ in activation or CD3 levels. The naive, central memory and regulatory TCRB repertoires appeared to resemble one another more closely among patients than among healthy donors.

V trim: 4 bases; J trim: 5 bases; unmatched bases: 12. The CDR3 numbers 16 residues from cysteine through phenylalanine. Only the CDR3 region is kept as DNA, spanning 48 bases read in frame from base 1. CDR1 is given as MNHNS and CDR2 as SASEGT, both from the germline V gene. Each donor gave one peripheral blood draw, averaging approximately 120 mL, which was collected into heparinised tubes. Using a panel that included CD45RO, CCR7, CD25, CD127, CD95 and CD27, naive, central memory, regulatory and stem cell-like memory CD4+ T cells were sorted on a BD FACSAria II. All sorted populations exceeded 95% purity. Right away, PBMCs were isolated by Lymphoprep density gradient centrifugation and were stained directly, with no culture step. Samples were stained and sorted in pairs, with one healthy donor and one patient per experiment, so that batch effects were minimized. A few counts support this clone. Its antigen is not yet known. Base-call qualities are not available, and no considerably larger clone is one nucleotide away.

All of the isolated RNA was reverse transcribed with the High Capacity cDNA Reverse Transcription Kit, so expressed TCRB transcripts were sequenced. Deep immunoSEQ sequencing was performed on naive, central memory and regulatory T cell samples, with an average of approximately 3.9 million total reads per sample. Sorted cells were lysed in RLT buffer and RNA was extracted with DNase-treated RNeasy Micro or Mini kits, depending on cell number. To prevent cross-contamination, every cell subset was processed on its own, while patient and healthy donor samples were processed together. The immunoSEQ multiplex PCR was used to amplify TCRB sequences from cDNA, yielding 87-bp fragments that span the CDR3 region. Amplicons were sequenced on the Illumina HiSeq platform. For the original study's pipeline: PCR bias was corrected computationally using synthetic template baselines, and reads within Hamming distance 2 were collapsed, with unmergeable singletons discarded. By aligning reads against IMGT, V, D and J genes, CDR3 length, and insertions or deletions at six rearrangement sites were assigned. Clonotype counts were normalized to sorted cell number within each subset before computing true diversity and Gini coefficients with the tcR R package. The overlap coefficient, calculated on TCRB nucleotide sequences, was used to measure repertoire sharing. Out-of-frame TCRB sequences from naive cells were analyzed as a proxy for the pre-selection repertoire. In TCRdb, the immuneACCESS table is reduced to in-frame sequences with V and J assigned. These tables do not hold every clone; where another copy was compared, an unresolved V gene accounts for under half, and the others remain unexplained. The DNA gave D and trimming, while V, J and clone size come from that table. For this sample the table gives almost 250,000 clones, of which 13% to 15% were detected only once. The biggest ten clones account for around 0.03% of the sample.

The chain links TRBV6-1 with TRBJ2-5, with TRBD2 matching 8 junction bases. The sequenced sample consisted of naive CD4+ T cells from blood. The cell subset or site label here, explained by the study, means: true naive CD4+ T cells. The origin of this receptor is a woman aged 40 to 50 in good health. The CDR3 protein: CASSVSRGARLETQYF. The DNA sequence is as follows: TGTGCCAGCAGTGTGTCGCGGGGGGCCCGGCTGGAGACCCAGTACTTC.